This TCR beta chain was retrieved from a study of siplizumab effects on memory and regulatory T cells. CDR1 and CDR2 (germline): KGHSH, LQKENI. Between the trimmed V and J ends, which lost 3 bases and 5 bases, there was a span of 11 bases. This CDR3 is built from 13 residues. The protocol was immunoSEQ multiplex PCR, while the TCRdb copy is restricted to in-frame clones and leaves out a portion. The repertoire holds more than 85,000 clones, with 85% to 95% as singletons. Remarks on this clone: The antigen is unknown.

Regarding the study as a whole: Alloreactive sequences tracing back to unstimulated CD4+ memory cells fell significantly with siplizumab.

This clonotype was obtained from a human donor in good health. The V and J genes are TRBV18 and TRBJ2-7, with D unclear. Sequencing was performed on Tregs sorted from blood. CDR3 DNA sequence: TGTGCCAGCTCACCCGCGTTGGCGAACGAGCAGTACTTC. Encoded protein: CASSPALANEQYF.